Listed below are T cell receptor beta chains from one sample, sequenced in a study of OX40 agonist ivuxolimab in advanced cancers. The protocol was immunoSEQ multiplex PCR, while the TCRdb copy is restricted to in-frame clones and leaves out a portion. This sample has roughly 74,000 clones, with about 92% found just once. The sample consisted of CD4+ or CD8+ T cells sorted from blood, taken in a trial of the OX40 agonist ivuxolimab. The receptors were sampled from an adult with an advanced solid tumor such as melanoma, head and neck, liver or kidney cancer. The CDR3 runs from the conserved cysteine through the conserved F or W. Each record gives: D gene, J gene, clone size, V gene, CDR3 protein, CDR3 DNA. A D gene is named only where the DNA matches it firmly. Clone size appears in some rows only: once, few, many, or a class for an expanded clone.

D gene: TRBD2
J gene: TRBJ2-5
clone size: -
V gene: TRBV13
CDR3 protein: CASSLILAGEETQYF
CDR3 DNA: TGTGCCAGCAGCCTCATCCTAGCGGGGGAGGAGACCCAGTACTTC

D gene: -
J gene: TRBJ2-5
clone size: -
V gene: TRBV5-1
CDR3 protein: CASSLLWTPSLVGTQYF
CDR3 DNA: TGCGCCAGCAGCTTGTTATGGACACCCTCTCTGGTTGGGACCCAGTACTTC

D gene: TRBD2
J gene: TRBJ2-3
clone size: -
V gene: TRBV6-4
CDR3 protein: CASRETSGGPSTDTQYF
CDR3 DNA: TGTGCCAGCAGGGAGACTAGCGGGGGCCCAAGCACAGATACGCAGTATTTT

D gene: TRBD1
J gene: TRBJ1-1
clone size: -
V gene: TRBV5-1
CDR3 protein: CASSSAGTGMNTEAFF
CDR3 DNA: TGCGCCAGCAGCTCCGCCGGGACAGGGATGAACACTGAAGCTTTCTTT

D gene: TRBD1
J gene: TRBJ2-7
clone size: -
V gene: TRBV9
CDR3 protein: CASSGRDRGVHEQYF
CDR3 DNA: TGTGCCAGCAGCGGCCGGGACAGGGGGGTCCACGAGCAGTACTTC

D gene: -
J gene: TRBJ1-2
clone size: -
V gene: TRBV23-1
CDR3 protein: CASSQSFRGRYGYTF
CDR3 DNA: TGCGCCAGCAGTCAATCGTTTAGGGGACGCTATGGCTACACCTTC

D gene: TRBD1
J gene: TRBJ1-5
clone size: -
V gene: TRBV6-5
CDR3 protein: CASSRDSYSNQPQHF
CDR3 DNA: TGTGCCAGCAGCCGGGACAGCTATAGCAATCAGCCCCAGCATTTT

D gene: -
J gene: TRBJ1-1
clone size: once
V gene: TRBV27
CDR3 protein: CASSLGTEAFF
CDR3 DNA: TGTGCCAGCTCGCTGGGGACTGAAGCTTTCTTT

D gene: -
J gene: TRBJ2-7
clone size: -
V gene: TRBV9
CDR3 protein: CASSVRGGSSYEQYF
CDR3 DNA: TGTGCCAGCAGCGTAAGAGGGGGGAGCTCCTACGAGCAGTACTTC

D gene: TRBD1
J gene: TRBJ1-5
clone size: -
V gene: TRBV7-6
CDR3 protein: CASSPGQGVWPQHF
CDR3 DNA: TGTGCCAGCAGCCCCGGACAGGGAGTATGGCCCCAGCATTTT

D gene: TRBD2
J gene: TRBJ2-7
clone size: -
V gene: TRBV12-5
CDR3 protein: CASGPGTTAYEQYF
CDR3 DNA: TGTGCTAGTGGTCCAGGGACTACAGCCTACGAGCAGTACTTC

D gene: TRBD1
J gene: TRBJ2-7
clone size: -
V gene: TRBV5-5
CDR3 protein: CASSFLRQGSYEQYF
CDR3 DNA: TGTGCCAGCAGCTTCCTGCGACAGGGCTCCTACGAGCAGTACTTC

D gene: -
J gene: TRBJ2-5
clone size: -
V gene: TRBV12-1
CDR3 protein: CASSSGDSSQETQYF
CDR3 DNA: TGTGCCAGCAGCTCCGGGGACAGCTCGCAAGAGACCCAGTACTTC

D gene: TRBD2
J gene: TRBJ2-5
clone size: -
V gene: TRBV7-6
CDR3 protein: CASSEGLAGGFLGTQYF
CDR3 DNA: TGTGCCAGCAGCGAGGGACTAGCGGGGGGGTTTTTAGGGACCCAGTACTTC

D gene: -
J gene: TRBJ2-3
clone size: -
V gene: TRBV9
CDR3 protein: CASSPPAGSSGDTQYF
CDR3 DNA: TGTGCCAGCAGCCCCCCGGCGGGATCCTCGGGAGATACGCAGTATTTT

D gene: TRBD1
J gene: TRBJ2-7
clone size: -
V gene: TRBV9
CDR3 protein: CASSVEGQTSYEQYF
CDR3 DNA: TGTGCCAGCAGCGTAGAGGGACAGACCTCCTACGAGCAGTACTTC

D gene: -
J gene: TRBJ2-6
clone size: -
V gene: TRBV11-2
CDR3 protein: CASSLGGSGANVLTF
CDR3 DNA: TGTGCCAGCAGCTTAGGGGGGAGTGGGGCCAACGTCCTGACTTTC

D gene: -
J gene: TRBJ1-2
clone size: -
V gene: TRBV6-1
CDR3 protein: CASSEQGNYGYTF
CDR3 DNA: TGTGCCAGCAGTGAACAGGGGAACTATGGCTACACCTTC

D gene: -
J gene: TRBJ2-7
clone size: -
V gene: TRBV27
CDR3 protein: CASSLGGEQYF
CDR3 DNA: TGTGCCAGCAGTTTAGGAGGCGAGCAGTACTTC

D gene: -
J gene: TRBJ1-1
clone size: once
V gene: TRBV5-5
CDR3 protein: CASSLVPAQTMNTEAFF
CDR3 DNA: TGTGCCAGCAGCTTGGTCCCCGCGCAGACGATGAACACTGAAGCTTTCTTT

D gene: -
J gene: TRBJ2-2
clone size: -
V gene: TRBV6-4
CDR3 protein: CASSDTPLGGGGTGELFF
CDR3 DNA: TGTGCCAGCAGTGACACGCCCTTGGGAGGGGGCGGCACCGGGGAGCTGTTTTTT

D gene: -
J gene: TRBJ2-1
clone size: -
V gene: TRBV30
CDR3 protein: CAWSTQGGGEQFF
CDR3 DNA: TGTGCCTGGAGTACCCAGGGGGGGGGTGAGCAGTTCTTC

D gene: -
J gene: TRBJ1-5
clone size: -
V gene: TRBV21-1
CDR3 protein: CASSKFRGDSPPPFGKQSNQPQHF
CDR3 DNA: TGTGCCAGCAGCAAATTCAGGGGGGACAGCCCTCCCCCCTTCGGAAAGCAAAGCAATCAGCCCCAGCATTTT

D gene: -
J gene: TRBJ2-5
clone size: -
V gene: TRBV29-1
CDR3 protein: CSVGDSQETQYF
CDR3 DNA: TGCAGCGTTGGTGACAGCCAAGAGACCCAGTACTTC

D gene: -
J gene: TRBJ2-7
clone size: -
V gene: TRBV30
CDR3 protein: CAWSVLGPDEQYF
CDR3 DNA: TGTGCCTGGAGTGTACTGGGACCAGACGAGCAGTACTTC

D gene: -
J gene: TRBJ1-5
clone size: -
V gene: TRBV4-1
CDR3 protein: CASSQEVNSNQPQHF
CDR3 DNA: TGCGCCAGCAGCCAGGAGGTTAATAGCAATCAGCCCCAGCATTTT

D gene: -
J gene: TRBJ2-2
clone size: -
V gene: TRBV19
CDR3 protein: CASSPSVANTGELFF
CDR3 DNA: TGTGCCAGTAGTCCGTCAGTCGCGAACACCGGGGAGCTGTTTTTT

D gene: -
J gene: TRBJ2-7
clone size: -
V gene: TRBV30
CDR3 protein: CAWSPGHAYEQYF
CDR3 DNA: TGTGCCTGGAGCCCCGGACATGCCTACGAGCAGTACTTC

D gene: -
J gene: TRBJ1-2
clone size: once
V gene: TRBV2
CDR3 protein: CASSGGNGPYYGYTF
CDR3 DNA: TGTGCCAGCAGTGGCGGCAACGGTCCATACTATGGCTACACCTTC

D gene: -
J gene: TRBJ2-7
clone size: -
V gene: TRBV10-3
CDR3 protein: CAISESLSADEQYF
CDR3 DNA: TGTGCCATCAGTGAGTCGCTTAGCGCCGACGAGCAGTACTTC

D gene: TRBD1
J gene: TRBJ1-5
clone size: many
V gene: TRBV5-8
CDR3 protein: CASRDRGSFEPQHF
CDR3 DNA: TGTGCCAGCCGGGACAGGGGTAGTTTCGAGCCCCAGCATTTT